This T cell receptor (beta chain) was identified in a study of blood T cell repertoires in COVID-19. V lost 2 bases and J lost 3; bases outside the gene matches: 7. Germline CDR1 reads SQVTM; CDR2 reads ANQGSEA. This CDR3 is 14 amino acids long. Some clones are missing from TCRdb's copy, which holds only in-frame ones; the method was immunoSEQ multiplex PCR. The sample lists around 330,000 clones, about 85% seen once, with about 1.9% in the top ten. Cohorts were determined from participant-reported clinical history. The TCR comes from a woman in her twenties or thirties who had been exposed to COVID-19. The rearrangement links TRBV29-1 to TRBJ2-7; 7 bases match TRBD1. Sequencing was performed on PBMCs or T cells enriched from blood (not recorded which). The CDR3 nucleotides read TGCAGCGTTGAATCTGAGACAGGGATCTACGAGCAGTACTTC. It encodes CSVESETGIYEQYF.